This T cell receptor (beta chain) stems from a study of blood T cells in healthy people across ages. Alongside a J-beta primer mix, a sample-barcoded 5' primer served in a second PCR lasting roughly 7 to 11 cycles. A tag from a template-switch adaptor with 12 random nucleotides marked each cDNA molecule. TCRdb itself ran the 5' RACE reads through MiXCR, one entry per CDR3 protein. The sample comprises about 1.4 million distinct CDR3 sequences, approximately 59% of which are singletons, and 5% to 7% rests with the top ten. The sample holds a few counts of this clonotype. Antigen: not known. Findings and caveats of the study: Age showed a roughly linear inverse relationship with TCR beta diversity per million T cells.

The CDR3 consists of 15 residues. Germline V lookup: CDR1 SGHTA, CDR2 FQGNSA. The receptor was isolated from a man younger than 35 in good health. Sequencing was performed on blood. The chain has TRBV7-2 and TRBJ2-7; 8 bases are a match to TRBD1. The DNA end lines up better with TRBJ2-5; the J call may be wrong. CDR3 in DNA: TGTGCCAGCCGATATACGACAGGGGCGACCGGGACCCAGTACTTC. This gives the protein CASRYTTGATGTQYF.